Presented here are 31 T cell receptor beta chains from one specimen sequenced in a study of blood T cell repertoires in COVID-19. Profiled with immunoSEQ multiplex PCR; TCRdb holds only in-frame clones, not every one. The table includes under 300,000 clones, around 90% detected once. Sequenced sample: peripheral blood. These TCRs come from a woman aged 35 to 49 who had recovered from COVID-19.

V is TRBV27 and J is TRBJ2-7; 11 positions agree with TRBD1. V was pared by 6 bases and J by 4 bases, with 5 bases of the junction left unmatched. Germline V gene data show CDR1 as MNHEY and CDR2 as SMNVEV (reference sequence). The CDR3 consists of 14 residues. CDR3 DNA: TGTGCCAGCAGAAGAGGACAGGGGGCTTACGAGCAGTACTTC. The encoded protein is CASRRGQGAYEQYF.

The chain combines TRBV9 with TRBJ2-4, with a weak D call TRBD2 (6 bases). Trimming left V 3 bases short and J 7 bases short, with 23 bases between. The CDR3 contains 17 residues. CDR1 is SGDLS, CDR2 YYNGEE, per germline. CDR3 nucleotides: TGTGCCAGCAGCGCCCTACCCCCGGGAGCCGCCACGAACATTCAGTACTTC. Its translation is CASSALPPGAATNIQYF. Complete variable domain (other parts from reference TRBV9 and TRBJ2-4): DSGVTQTPKHLITATGQRVTLRCSPRSGDLSVYWYQQSLDQGLQFLIQYYNGEERAKGNILERFSAQQFPDLHSELNLSSLELGDSALYFCASSALPPGAATNIQYFGAGTRLSVL.

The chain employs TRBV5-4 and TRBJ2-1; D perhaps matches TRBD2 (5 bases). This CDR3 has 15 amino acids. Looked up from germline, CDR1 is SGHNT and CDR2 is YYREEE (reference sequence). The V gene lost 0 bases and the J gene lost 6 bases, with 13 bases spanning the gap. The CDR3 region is CASSLAGIPLNEQFF. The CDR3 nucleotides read TGTGCCAGCAGCTTGGCCGGGATTCCCCTCAATGAGCAGTTCTTC.

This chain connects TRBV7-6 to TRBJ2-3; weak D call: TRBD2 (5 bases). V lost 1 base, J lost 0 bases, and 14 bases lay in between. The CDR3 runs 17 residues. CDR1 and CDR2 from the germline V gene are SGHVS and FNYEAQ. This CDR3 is CASSLVGVSSSTDTQYF. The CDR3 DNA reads TGTGCCAGCAGCTTAGTCGGGGTATCTTCGAGCACAGATACGCAGTATTTT.

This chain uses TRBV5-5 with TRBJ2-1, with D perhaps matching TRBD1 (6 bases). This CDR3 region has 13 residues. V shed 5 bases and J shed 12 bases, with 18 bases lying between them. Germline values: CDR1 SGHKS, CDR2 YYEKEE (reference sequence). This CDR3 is CASSQRQVRAQFF. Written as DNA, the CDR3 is TGTGCCAGCAGTCAACGACAGGTTCGGGCGCAGTTCTTC.

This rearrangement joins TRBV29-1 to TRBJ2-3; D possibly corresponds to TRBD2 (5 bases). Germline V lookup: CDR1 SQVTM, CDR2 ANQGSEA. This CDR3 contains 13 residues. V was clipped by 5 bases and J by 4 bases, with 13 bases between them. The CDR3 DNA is TGCAGCGTTTCCCATGCTAGCCCAGATACGCAGTATTTT. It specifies CSVSHASPDTQYF.

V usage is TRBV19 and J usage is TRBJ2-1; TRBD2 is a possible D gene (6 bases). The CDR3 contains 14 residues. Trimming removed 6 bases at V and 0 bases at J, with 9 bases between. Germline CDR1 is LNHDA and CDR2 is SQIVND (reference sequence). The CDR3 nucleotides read TGTGCCAGTAGAGGAGGGTACTCCTACAATGAGCAGTTCTTC. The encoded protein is CASRGGYSYNEQFF. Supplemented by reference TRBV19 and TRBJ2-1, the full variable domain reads DGGITQSPKYLFRKEGQNVTLSCEQNLNHDAMYWYRQDPGQGLRLIYYSQIVNDFQKGDIAEGYSVSREKKESFPLTVTSAQKNPTAFYLCASRGGYSYNEQFFGPGTRLTVL.

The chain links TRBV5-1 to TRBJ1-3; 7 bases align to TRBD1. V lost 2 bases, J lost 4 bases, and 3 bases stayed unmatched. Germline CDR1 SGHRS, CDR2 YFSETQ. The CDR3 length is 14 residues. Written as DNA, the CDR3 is TGCGCCAGCAGCTTTGACAGGGCCGGAAACACCATATATTTT. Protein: CASSFDRAGNTIYF.

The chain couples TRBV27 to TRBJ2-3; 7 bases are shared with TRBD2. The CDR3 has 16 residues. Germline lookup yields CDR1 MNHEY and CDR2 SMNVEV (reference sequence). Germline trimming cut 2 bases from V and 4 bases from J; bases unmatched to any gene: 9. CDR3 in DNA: TGTGCCAGCAGTTTAATGGGCGGGAGTTGGGCAGATACGCAGTATTTT. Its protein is CASSLMGGSWADTQYF.

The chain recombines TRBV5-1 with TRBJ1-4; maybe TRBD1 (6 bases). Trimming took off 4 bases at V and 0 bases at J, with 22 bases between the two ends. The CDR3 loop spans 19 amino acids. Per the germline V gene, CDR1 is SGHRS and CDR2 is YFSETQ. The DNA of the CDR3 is TGCGCCAGCAGCCCCGGCCCGACAGGAACCATTGCAACTAATGAAAAACTGTTTTTT. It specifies CASSPGPTGTIATNEKLFF.

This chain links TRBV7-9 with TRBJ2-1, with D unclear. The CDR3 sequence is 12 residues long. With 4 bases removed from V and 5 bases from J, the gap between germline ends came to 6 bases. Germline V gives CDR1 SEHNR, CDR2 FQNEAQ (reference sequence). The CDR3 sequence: CASSSQNNEQFF. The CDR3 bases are TGTGCCAGCAGCTCCCAAAACAATGAGCAGTTCTTC.

The CDR3 region has the DNA TGCAGCGTTGCCAGCGGGGACGAGCAGTACTTC. Residues: CSVASGDEQYF. This chain links TRBV29-1 with TRBJ2-7; 7 bases match TRBD2. V shed 4 bases, J shed 5 bases, and the junction held 2 bases outside the gene matches. The length of the CDR3 is 11 residues. Germline V CDR1 and CDR2: SQVTM, ANQGSEA.

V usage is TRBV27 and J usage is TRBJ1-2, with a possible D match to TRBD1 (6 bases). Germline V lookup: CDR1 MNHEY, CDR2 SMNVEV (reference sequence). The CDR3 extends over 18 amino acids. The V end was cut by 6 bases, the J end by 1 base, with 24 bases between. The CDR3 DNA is TGTGCCAGCAGCCTAGTATACGGCCGGGACAACTATAACTATGGCTACACCTTC. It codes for CASSLVYGRDNYNYGYTF.

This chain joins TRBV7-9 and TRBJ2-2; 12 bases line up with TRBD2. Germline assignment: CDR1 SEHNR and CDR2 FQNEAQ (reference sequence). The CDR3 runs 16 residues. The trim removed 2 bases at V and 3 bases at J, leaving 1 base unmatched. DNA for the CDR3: TGTGCCAGCAGCTTAAGACTAGCGGGAGACACCGGGGAGCTGTTTTTT. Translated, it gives CASSLRLAGDTGELFF.

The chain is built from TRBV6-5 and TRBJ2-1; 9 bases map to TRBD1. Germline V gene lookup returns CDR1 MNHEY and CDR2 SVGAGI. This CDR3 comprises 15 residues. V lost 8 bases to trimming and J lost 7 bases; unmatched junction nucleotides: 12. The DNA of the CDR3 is TGTGCCAGCGGCCAAGGTGGGACAGGGATTAATGAGCAGTTCTTC. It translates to CASGQGGTGINEQFF.

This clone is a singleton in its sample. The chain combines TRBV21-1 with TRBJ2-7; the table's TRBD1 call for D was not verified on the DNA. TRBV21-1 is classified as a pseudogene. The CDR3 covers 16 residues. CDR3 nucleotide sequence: TGTGCCAGCAGCAAGAGTAGTGGGACAGGGGCCTACGAGCAGTACTTC. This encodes CASSKSSGTGAYEQYF.

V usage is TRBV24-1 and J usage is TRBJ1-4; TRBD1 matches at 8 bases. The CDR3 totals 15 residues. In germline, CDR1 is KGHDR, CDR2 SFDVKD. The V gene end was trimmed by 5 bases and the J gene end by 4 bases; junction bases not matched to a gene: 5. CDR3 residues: CATSAGTGVNEKLFF. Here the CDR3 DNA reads TGTGCCACCAGTGCCGGGACAGGAGTTAATGAAAAACTGTTTTTT.

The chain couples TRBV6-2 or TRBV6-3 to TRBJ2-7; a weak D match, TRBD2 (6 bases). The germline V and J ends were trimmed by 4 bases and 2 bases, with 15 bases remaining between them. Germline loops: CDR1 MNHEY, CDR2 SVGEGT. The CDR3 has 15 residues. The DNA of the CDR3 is TGTGCCAGCAGTTTGGATAGCGGCAACCCCTACGAGCAGTACTTC. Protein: CASSLDSGNPYEQYF.

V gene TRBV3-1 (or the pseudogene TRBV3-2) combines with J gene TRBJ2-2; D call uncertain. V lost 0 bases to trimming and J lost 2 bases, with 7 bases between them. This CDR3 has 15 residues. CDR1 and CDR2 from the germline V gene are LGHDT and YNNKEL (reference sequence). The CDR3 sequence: CASSQEVLNTGELFF. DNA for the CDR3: TGTGCCAGCAGCCAAGAGGTGCTAAACACCGGGGAGCTGTTTTTT.

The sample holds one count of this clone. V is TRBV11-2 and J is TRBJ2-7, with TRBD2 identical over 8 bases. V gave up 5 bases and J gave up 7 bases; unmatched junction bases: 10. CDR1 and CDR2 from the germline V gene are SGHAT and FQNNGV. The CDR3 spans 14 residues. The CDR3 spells CASSPTGGPREQYF. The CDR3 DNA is TGTGCCAGCAGCCCAACGGGAGGGCCGAGAGAGCAGTACTTC.

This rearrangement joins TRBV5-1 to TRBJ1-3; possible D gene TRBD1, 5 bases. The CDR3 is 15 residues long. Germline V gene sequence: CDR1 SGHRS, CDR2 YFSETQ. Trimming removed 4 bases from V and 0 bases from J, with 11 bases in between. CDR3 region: CASSPADNSGNTIYF. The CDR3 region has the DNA TGCGCCAGCAGCCCCGCGGACAACTCTGGAAACACCATATATTTT. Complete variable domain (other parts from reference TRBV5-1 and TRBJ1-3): KAGVTQTPRYLIKTRGQQVTLSCSPISGHRSVSWYQQTPGQGLQFLFEYFSETQRNKGNFPGRFSGRQFSNSRSEMNVSTLELGDSALYLCASSPADNSGNTIYFGEGSWLTVV.

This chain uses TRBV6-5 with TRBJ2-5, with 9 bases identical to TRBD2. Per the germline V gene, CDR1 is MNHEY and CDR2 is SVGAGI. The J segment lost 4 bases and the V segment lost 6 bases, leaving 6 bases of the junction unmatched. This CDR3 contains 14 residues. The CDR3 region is CASRIAGAGETQYF. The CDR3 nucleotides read TGTGCCAGCAGAATAGCGGGGGCGGGAGAGACCCAGTACTTC.

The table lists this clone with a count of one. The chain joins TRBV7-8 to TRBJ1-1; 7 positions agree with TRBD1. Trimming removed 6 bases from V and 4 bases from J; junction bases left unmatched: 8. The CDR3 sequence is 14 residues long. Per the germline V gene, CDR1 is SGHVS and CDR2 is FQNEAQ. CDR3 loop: CASSRTGVGTEAFF. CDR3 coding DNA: TGTGCCAGCAGTCGCACAGGGGTGGGCACTGAAGCTTTCTTT. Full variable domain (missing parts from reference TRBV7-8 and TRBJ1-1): GAGVSQSPRYKVAKRGQDVALRCDPISGHVSLFWYQQALGQGPEFLTYFQNEAQLDKSGLPSDRFFAERPEGSVSTLKIQRTQQEDSAVYLCASSRTGVGTEAFFGQGTRLTVV.

CDR3 nucleotides: TGTGCCAGCAGCCCCGGGACAGAAGGGCTTGGCTACACCTTC. This codes for CASSPGTEGLGYTF. This chain joins TRBV6-5 and TRBJ1-2; 7 bases match TRBD1. Germline-derived CDR1 and CDR2 are MNHEY and SVGAGI. J was trimmed by 7 bases and V by 6 bases; bases with no gene match: 11. CDR3 size: 14 residues.

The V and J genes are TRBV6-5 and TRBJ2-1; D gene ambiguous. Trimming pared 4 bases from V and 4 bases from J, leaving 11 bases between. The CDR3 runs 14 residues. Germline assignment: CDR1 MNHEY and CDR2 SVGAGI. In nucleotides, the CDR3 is TGTGCCAGCAGTTCCGCGACTGGATACAATGAGCAGTTCTTC. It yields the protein CASSSATGYNEQFF.

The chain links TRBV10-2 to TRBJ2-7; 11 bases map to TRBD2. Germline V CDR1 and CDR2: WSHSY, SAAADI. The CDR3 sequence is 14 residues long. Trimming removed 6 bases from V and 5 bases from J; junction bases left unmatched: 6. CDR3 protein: CASSQGLAGNEQYF. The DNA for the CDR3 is TGCGCCAGCAGCCAAGGACTAGCGGGCAACGAGCAGTACTTC.

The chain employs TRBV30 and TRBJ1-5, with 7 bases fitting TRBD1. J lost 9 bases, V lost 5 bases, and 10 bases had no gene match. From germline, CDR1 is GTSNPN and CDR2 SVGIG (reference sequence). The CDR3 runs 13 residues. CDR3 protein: CAWSRTGTAPQHF. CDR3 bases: TGTGCCTGGTCAAGGACAGGAACGGCGCCCCAGCATTTT.

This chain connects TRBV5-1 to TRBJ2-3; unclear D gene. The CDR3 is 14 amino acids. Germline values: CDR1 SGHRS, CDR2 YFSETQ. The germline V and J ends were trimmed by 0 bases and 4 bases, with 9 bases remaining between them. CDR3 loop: CASSLAAGSDTQYF. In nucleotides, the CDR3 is TGCGCCAGCAGCTTGGCAGCAGGTTCAGATACGCAGTATTTT. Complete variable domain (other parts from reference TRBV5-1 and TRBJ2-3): KAGVTQTPRYLIKTRGQQVTLSCSPISGHRSVSWYQQTPGQGLQFLFEYFSETQRNKGNFPGRFSGRQFSNSRSEMNVSTLELGDSALYLCASSLAAGSDTQYFGPGTRLTVL.

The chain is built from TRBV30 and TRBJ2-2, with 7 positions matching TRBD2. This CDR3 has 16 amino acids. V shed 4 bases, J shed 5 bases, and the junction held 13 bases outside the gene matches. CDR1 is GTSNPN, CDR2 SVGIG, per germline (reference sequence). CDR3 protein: CAWTPGPTSPTGELFF. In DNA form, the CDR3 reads TGTGCCTGGACCCCGGGGCCGACTAGCCCGACCGGGGAGCTGTTTTTT.

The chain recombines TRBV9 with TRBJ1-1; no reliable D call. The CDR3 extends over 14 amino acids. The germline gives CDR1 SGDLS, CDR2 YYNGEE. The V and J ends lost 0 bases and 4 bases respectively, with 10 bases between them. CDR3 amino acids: CASSVGGAGTEAFF. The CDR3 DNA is TGTGCCAGCAGCGTAGGAGGCGCCGGCACTGAAGCTTTCTTT.

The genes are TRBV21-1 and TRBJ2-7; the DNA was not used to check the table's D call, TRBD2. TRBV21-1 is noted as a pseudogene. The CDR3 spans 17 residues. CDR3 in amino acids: CASSIRLAGLTSYEQYF. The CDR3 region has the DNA TGTGCCAGCAGCATCCGACTAGCGGGGCTTACCTCCTACGAGCAGTACTTC.